The 23 T cell receptor beta chains given below trace back to one sample, sequenced in a study of Ad26.COV2.S vaccination and SARS-CoV-2 variants. The treatment was: around 19 received Ad26.COV2.S at low or high dose, single or two shots; 5 received placebo; per-sample allocation not given. Sampling took place 63 days after the first vaccine or placebo injection. Profiled with immunoSEQ multiplex PCR; TCRdb holds only in-frame clones, not every one. Of approximately 410,000 clones listed, roughly 90% were seen once; the top ten hold roughly 4%. The sequences come from peripheral blood, collected in a trial of Ad26.COV2.S vaccine versus placebo. These receptors were obtained from a person aged 18-60 years who received the Ad26.COV2.S COVID-19 vaccine or a placebo.

The gene calls are TRBV29-1 and TRBJ2-2; no clear D. The CDR3 extends over 11 amino acids. Per the germline V gene, CDR1 is SQVTM and CDR2 is ANQGSEA. Trimming shortened V by 4 bases and J by 7 bases, and 7 bases separated the two germline ends. The CDR3 DNA reads TGCAGCGTTGTCCGGAACGGGGAGCTGTTTTTT. Translated: CSVVRNGELFF.

The chain recombines TRBV6-2 or TRBV6-3 with TRBJ2-3; D might be TRBD2 (6 bases). Trimming took 6 bases from V and 2 from J, leaving 21 bases between them. This CDR3 is 17 amino acids long. CDR1 is MNHEY and CDR2 is SVGEGT in the germline V gene. As DNA, the CDR3 is TGTGCCAGCAGCCTAGGAGCGGGCGGGGACCTCACAGATACGCAGTATTTT. This gives the protein CASSLGAGGDLTDTQYF.

As to this clone: The junction shows a germline mismatch at one end, possibly a read error. The CDR3 protein is CASSLAGTETQYF. CDR3 nucleotide sequence: TGTGCCAGCAGCCTAGCAGGGACGGAGACCCAGTACTTC. The V gene is TRBV7-8, the J gene TRBJ2-5; the D gene could be TRBD1 or TRBD2 (5 bases each). The CDR3 covers 13 residues. CDR1 is SGHVS and CDR2 is FQNEAQ in the germline V gene.

This clone was seen only once. CDR3 region: CASSPLGTDTGELFF. The DNA of the CDR3 is TGTGCCAGCAGCCCGCTAGGAACCGACACCGGGGAGCTGTTTTTT. The V and J genes are TRBV11-3 and TRBJ2-2; D remains ambiguous. Germline lookup yields CDR1 SGHNT and CDR2 YENEEA. The V end lost 5 bases, the J end lost 3 bases, and 13 bases lay between the germline ends. The CDR3 length is 15 residues.

The rearrangement links TRBV4-3 to TRBJ2-1; 9 bases line up with TRBD2. This CDR3 has 16 residues. In germline, CDR1 is LGHNA, CDR2 YSLEER. J was trimmed by 8 bases and V by 2 bases; bases with no gene match: 10. CDR3 sequence: CASSQPGAGGPHEQFF. The CDR3 DNA sequence: TGCGCCAGCAGCCAACCTGGGGCGGGGGGGCCCCATGAGCAGTTCTTC.

This chain connects TRBV5-5 to TRBJ2-2; 10 nucleotides match TRBD1. CDR1 and CDR2 from the germline V gene are SGHKS and YYEKEE (reference sequence). V dropped 4 bases and J dropped 6; count of bases not matched to a gene: 6. This CDR3 has 15 amino acids. CDR3 nucleotides: TGTGCCAGCAGCGCAGGGGACAGGGGTCCCGGGGAGCTGTTTTTT. This sequence encodes CASSAGDRGPGELFF.

The chain uses TRBV7-3 and TRBJ1-5; D gene uncertain. This CDR3 region has 13 residues. The germline V gene has CDR1 SGHTA and CDR2 FQGTGA. The ends were cut back, 4 bases at V and 4 bases at J, with 8 bases in the middle. The CDR3 coding sequence is TGTGCCAGCAGCTCCACACAGAATCAGCCCCAGCATTTT. Protein product: CASSSTQNQPQHF.

The sample holds one count of this clone. The chain joins TRBV19 to TRBJ1-2; 8 bases agree with TRBD1. The CDR3 is 16 amino acids. Germline lookup yields CDR1 LNHDA and CDR2 SQIVND (reference sequence). V lost 1 base to trimming and J lost 8 bases; unmatched junction nucleotides: 12. CDR3 protein: CASSIGGDRGGVGYTF. The CDR3 DNA sequence: TGTGCCAGTAGTATAGGGGGCGACAGGGGAGGCGTCGGCTACACCTTC.

V usage is TRBV7-6 and J usage is TRBJ2-3; the match to TRBD2 covers 10 bases. Per germline, CDR1 SGHVS and CDR2 FNYEAQ. There are 16 residues in the CDR3. With V trimmed by 5 bases and J by 1 base, 6 bases remained unmatched. Here the CDR3 reads CASSKQAGGGTDTQYF. For the CDR3, the DNA is TGTGCCAGCAGCAAACAAGCGGGGGGGGGCACAGATACGCAGTATTTT.

This chain links TRBV19 with TRBJ1-1; no clear D gene. With 6 bases removed from V and 2 bases from J, the gap between germline ends came to 4 bases. The CDR3 sequence is 11 residues long. CDR1 is LNHDA and CDR2 is SQIVND in the germline V gene (reference sequence). CDR3: CASRTNTEAFF. Here the CDR3 DNA reads TGTGCCAGTAGGACAAACACTGAAGCTTTCTTT.

There are a few counts of this clone. The rearrangement uses TRBV10-1 and TRBJ1-5; tentatively, D is TRBD1 (5 bases). CDR3 length: 17 amino acids. Germline V lookup: CDR1 WNHNN, CDR2 SYGVQD (reference sequence). V lost 7 bases to trimming and J lost 5 bases, with 24 bases between them. CDR3 in DNA: TGCGCCAGCATTTACATGAATTGGGATGGGGCAGATCAGCCCCAGCATTTT. Protein sequence: CASIYMNWDGADQPQHF.

The rearrangement uses TRBV7-8 and TRBJ2-1, with D unresolved. Trimming took 5 bases from V and 0 from J, leaving 11 bases between them. There are 15 residues in the CDR3. Germline CDR1 SGHVS, CDR2 FQNEAQ. For the CDR3, the DNA is TGTGCCAGCAGCCCCCACAGAGGCTCCTACAATGAGCAGTTCTTC. Its protein is CASSPHRGSYNEQFF. Full variable domain (remainder filled in from reference TRBV7-8 and TRBJ2-1): GAGVSQSPRYKVAKRGQDVALRCDPISGHVSLFWYQQALGQGPEFLTYFQNEAQLDKSGLPSDRFFAERPEGSVSTLKIQRTQQEDSAVYLCASSPHRGSYNEQFFGPGTRLTVL.

The rearrangement joins TRBV6-2 or TRBV6-3 to TRBJ1-1; D is perhaps TRBD1 (5 bases). The V gene's germline CDR1 is MNHEY and CDR2 SVGEGT. Deletions cut 2 bases from V and 4 bases from J, with 11 bases between. The CDR3 length is 14 residues. Written as DNA, the CDR3 is TGTGCCAGCAGTTACGCTCAGGGTCGCACTGAAGCTTTCTTT. Translation gives CASSYAQGRTEAFF.

The V gene is TRBV25-1, the J gene TRBJ1-4; tentative D call: TRBD1 (5 bases). Germline assignment: CDR1 MGHDK and CDR2 SYGVNS. V lost 2 bases and J lost 6, with 13 bases in between. The CDR3 has 15 residues. The CDR3 spells CASSEGAEGHEKLFF. Here the CDR3 DNA reads TGTGCCAGCAGTGAAGGGGCGGAGGGGCATGAAAAACTGTTTTTT.

The chain carries TRBV6-5 and TRBJ1-5; TRBD1 might be the D (6 bases). This CDR3 is 15 amino acids long. Germline CDR1 and CDR2: MNHEY and SVGAGI. Trimming removed 5 bases from V and 1 base from J, with 12 bases in between. The CDR3 DNA is TGTGCCAGCAGTAAAACAGGGTTCAGCAATCAGCCCCAGCATTTT. It encodes CASSKTGFSNQPQHF.

The V and J genes are TRBV7-6 and TRBJ2-2; 7 bases match TRBD2. The junction had 7 bases not matched to a gene; V was cut back by 5 bases and J by 7 bases. The CDR3 runs 14 residues. The germline CDR1 and CDR2 sequences are SGHVS and FNYEAQ. Here the CDR3 DNA reads TGTGCCAGCAGCCCCATGGGGGGGGGCGGGGAGCTGTTTTTT. Translation: CASSPMGGGGELFF.

The chain recombines TRBV2 with TRBJ1-5; D uncertain. V lost 8 bases, J lost 1 base, and 9 bases lay in between. This CDR3 is 13 amino acids long. The germline V gene encodes CDR1 SNHLY and CDR2 FYNNEI. The CDR3: CASAPESNQPQHF. The CDR3 region has the DNA TGTGCCAGCGCCCCCGAGAGCAATCAGCCCCAGCATTTT. Complete variable domain (other parts from reference TRBV2 and TRBJ1-5): EPEVTQTPSHQVTQMGQEVILRCVPISNHLYFYWYRQILGQKVEFLVSFYNNEISEKSEIFDDQFSVERPDGSNFTLKIRSTKLEDSAMYFCASAPESNQPQHFGDGTRLSIL.

This chain links TRBV24-1 with TRBJ2-3; D is unresolved. V was cut by 4 bases and J by 2 bases, with 6 bases left in between. This CDR3 is 13 amino acids long. The germline CDR1 and CDR2 sequences are KGHDR and SFDVKD. The DNA of the CDR3 is TGTGCCACCAGTGAGCCGATCACAGATACGCAGTATTTT. Translating it yields CATSEPITDTQYF.

This chain uses TRBV27 with TRBJ1-2, with D unclear. From germline, CDR1 is MNHEY and CDR2 SMNVEV (reference sequence). The V end was cut by 0 bases, the J end by 0 bases, with 14 bases between. The CDR3 consists of 17 residues. The CDR3 loop is CASSLSSRQLTNYGYTF. CDR3 coding DNA: TGTGCCAGCAGTTTATCGTCGAGGCAACTTACTAACTATGGCTACACCTTC.

The genes are TRBV6-2 or TRBV6-3 and TRBJ1-2; unclear D gene. Trimming removed 0 bases from V and 8 bases from J, with 16 bases in between. This CDR3 region has 15 residues. CDR1 MNHEY and CDR2 SVGEGT come from the germline V gene. This chain's CDR3 is CASSYSSDGRRGYTF. Here the CDR3 DNA reads TGTGCCAGCAGTTACTCGAGTGACGGTCGAAGGGGCTACACCTTC.

The chain employs TRBV4-3 and TRBJ1-5, with D perhaps matching TRBD1 (5 bases). The V gene lost 0 bases and the J gene lost 2 bases, with 8 bases spanning the gap. CDR3 length: 15 residues. CDR1 LGHNA and CDR2 YSLEER come from the germline V gene. CDR3 bases: TGCGCCAGCAGCCAAGATGGGGGGGGCAATCAGCCCCAGCATTTT. Its protein product is CASSQDGGGNQPQHF.

This rearrangement joins TRBV18 to TRBJ2-1; either TRBD1 or TRBD2 may fit D (6 bases each). Germline-derived CDR1 and CDR2 are KGHSH and LQKENI. This CDR3 is 16 amino acids long. Trimming stripped 8 bases from V and 5 bases from J, with 22 bases between. CDR3 coding DNA: TGTGCCAGCCCCAAGGGACCGACAGGAGGGGACAATGAGCAGTTCTTC. It codes for CASPKGPTGGDNEQFF.

For this clone: Other DNA sequences in the sample encode the same CDR3. The chain is built from TRBV18 and TRBJ1-1; D is ambiguous. V was clipped by 2 bases and J by 2 bases, with 6 bases between them. The CDR3 sequence is 13 residues long. Germline loops: CDR1 KGHSH, CDR2 LQKENI. The CDR3 sequence is CASSPTVNTEAFF. The DNA for the CDR3 is TGTGCCAGCTCACCAACAGTCAACACTGAAGCTTTCTTT.